These T cell receptor beta chains were read from a single sample in a study of early T cells in non-severe SARS-CoV-2 infection. TCRdb reprocessed the 5' RACE reads via MiXCR and lists one record per CDR3 protein. Of approximately 66,000 distinct CDR3 sequences listed, approximately 12% were seen once; the top ten hold 4% to 4.5%. Specimen: whole blood. Receptors were obtained from an adult who was a healthcare worker with PCR-confirmed SARS-CoV-2 infection or an uninfected control (not recorded which). Each CDR3 is given with its conserved first and last residue. The order of the fields is V gene, J gene, CDR3 length, clone size, CDR3 protein. Clone size is stated in some rows and not others, as once, few, many or a class when expanded.

v_call: TRBV11-2; j_call: TRBJ1-5; cdr3_length: 13; clone_size: many; cdr3_aa: CASSSTGRQPQHF
v_call: TRBV5-6; j_call: TRBJ2-5; cdr3_length: 14; clone_size: few; cdr3_aa: CASSFWTAQETQYF
v_call: TRBV7-9; j_call: TRBJ2-7; cdr3_length: 16; clone_size: many; cdr3_aa: CASSLGTTGGSYEQYF
v_call: TRBV10-3; j_call: TRBJ2-7; cdr3_length: 12; clone_size: -; cdr3_aa: CAIGTATYEQYF
v_call: TRBV4-3; j_call: TRBJ2-7; cdr3_length: 13; clone_size: -; cdr3_aa: CASSHHRGYEQYF
v_call: TRBV3-1; j_call: TRBJ1-6; cdr3_length: 14; clone_size: few; cdr3_aa: CASSPLEGISPLHF
v_call: TRBV11-2; j_call: TRBJ2-7; cdr3_length: 16; clone_size: -; cdr3_aa: CASSLQAGGRLSEQYF
v_call: TRBV7-9; j_call: TRBJ1-2; cdr3_length: 16; clone_size: -; cdr3_aa: CASSRSGAAQGYGYTF
v_call: TRBV10-3; j_call: TRBJ2-2; cdr3_length: 14; clone_size: many; cdr3_aa: CAISRDGNTGELFF
v_call: TRBV6-1; j_call: TRBJ2-7; cdr3_length: 16; clone_size: -; cdr3_aa: CASSEVPMGQGGEQYF
v_call: TRBV5-5; j_call: TRBJ2-7; cdr3_length: 15; clone_size: -; cdr3_aa: CASSLGQDTTYEQYF
v_call: TRBV19; j_call: TRBJ1-1; cdr3_length: 11; clone_size: many; cdr3_aa: CAEGGQTEAFF
v_call: TRBV3-1; j_call: TRBJ2-1; cdr3_length: 15; clone_size: -; cdr3_aa: CASSPKFIGGPEQFF
v_call: TRBV20-1; j_call: TRBJ1-1; cdr3_length: 13; clone_size: once; cdr3_aa: CSANRDQNTEAFF
v_call: TRBV29-1; j_call: TRBJ2-5; cdr3_length: 11; clone_size: -; cdr3_aa: CSVADRETQYF
v_call: TRBV6-5; j_call: TRBJ1-2; cdr3_length: 14; clone_size: many; cdr3_aa: CASSYGRASSGYTF
v_call: TRBV6-2/TRBV6-3; j_call: TRBJ1-3; cdr3_length: 15; clone_size: few; cdr3_aa: CASSYSGSSENTIYF
v_call: TRBV11-2; j_call: TRBJ2-7; cdr3_length: 16; clone_size: -; cdr3_aa: CASSLLPAGGIYEQYF
v_call: TRBV9; j_call: TRBJ2-7; cdr3_length: 15; clone_size: -; cdr3_aa: CASSVAPDRRGEQYF
v_call: TRBV30; j_call: TRBJ2-5; cdr3_length: 14; clone_size: -; cdr3_aa: CAWSVGGDRETQYF
v_call: TRBV7-2; j_call: TRBJ2-3; cdr3_length: 17; clone_size: -; cdr3_aa: CASSFGGLAEYTDTQYF
v_call: TRBV11-3; j_call: TRBJ2-1; cdr3_length: 15; clone_size: -; cdr3_aa: CASSLARGPDNEQFF
v_call: TRBV3-1; j_call: TRBJ1-4; cdr3_length: 14; clone_size: many; cdr3_aa: CASSQVGVTEKLFF
v_call: TRBV19; j_call: TRBJ2-3; cdr3_length: 13; clone_size: many; cdr3_aa: CASSLGATDTQYF
v_call: TRBV7-2; j_call: TRBJ2-7; cdr3_length: 14; clone_size: -; cdr3_aa: CASSLRLAGDEQYF
v_call: TRBV5-6; j_call: TRBJ2-1; cdr3_length: 14; clone_size: many; cdr3_aa: CASSLGDAYNEQFF
v_call: TRBV7-8; j_call: TRBJ1-6; cdr3_length: 13; clone_size: few; cdr3_aa: CASSLLANSPLHF
v_call: TRBV12-3/TRBV12-4; j_call: TRBJ1-2; cdr3_length: 12; clone_size: -; cdr3_aa: CASSPAVRGYTF
v_call: TRBV5-6; j_call: TRBJ2-7; cdr3_length: 15; clone_size: -; cdr3_aa: CASSFWIQVRWEQYF
v_call: TRBV3-1; j_call: TRBJ2-7; cdr3_length: 17; clone_size: few; cdr3_aa: CASSQVILGTNSYEQYF
v_call: TRBV5-5; j_call: TRBJ2-1; cdr3_length: 13; clone_size: many; cdr3_aa: CASSLESYNEQFF
v_call: TRBV7-8; j_call: TRBJ1-1; cdr3_length: 13; clone_size: many; cdr3_aa: CASSLGWRAEAFF
v_call: TRBV20-1; j_call: TRBJ2-1; cdr3_length: 15; clone_size: few; cdr3_aa: CSAEGLAEGTNEQFF
v_call: TRBV7-2; j_call: TRBJ1-1; cdr3_length: 14; clone_size: many; cdr3_aa: CASSLVVLVEEAFF
v_call: TRBV11-2; j_call: TRBJ2-5; cdr3_length: 15; clone_size: few; cdr3_aa: CASSFVGELSETQYF
v_call: TRBV11-2; j_call: TRBJ2-7; cdr3_length: 13; clone_size: many; cdr3_aa: CASSLDPAYEQYF
v_call: TRBV29-1; j_call: TRBJ1-4; cdr3_length: 11; clone_size: few; cdr3_aa: CSVLGSGKLFF
v_call: TRBV7-2; j_call: TRBJ2-3; cdr3_length: 14; clone_size: few; cdr3_aa: CASSRPESTDTQYF
v_call: TRBV18; j_call: TRBJ2-1; cdr3_length: 13; clone_size: many; cdr3_aa: CASSPTLGAEQFF
v_call: TRBV6-1; j_call: TRBJ2-4; cdr3_length: 13; clone_size: -; cdr3_aa: CASSEIGGNIQYF
v_call: TRBV2; j_call: TRBJ2-3; cdr3_length: 14; clone_size: -; cdr3_aa: CASKFNEGTDTQYF
v_call: TRBV20-1; j_call: TRBJ2-7; cdr3_length: 12; clone_size: few; cdr3_aa: CSAPRGQYEQYF
v_call: TRBV2; j_call: TRBJ2-1; cdr3_length: 14; clone_size: many; cdr3_aa: CASGAESSYNEQFF
v_call: TRBV28; j_call: TRBJ2-5; cdr3_length: 13; clone_size: few; cdr3_aa: CASSFSGQETQYF